A selection of T cell receptor beta chains follows, all from one sample in a study of blood T cell repertoires in COVID-19. Measured with immunoSEQ multiplex PCR; TCRdb has only the in-frame clones, and not every one. The sample shows around 250,000 clones, around 83% of them seen only once. The sample comprised peripheral blood. These receptors all stem from a woman in her late teens or twenties with acute or convalescent COVID-19. Each CDR3 is given with its conserved first and last residue. D genes are given only for firm matches. Only some rows state a clone size, as once, few, many or a class for expanded clones.

d_call	v_call	clone_size	j_call	cdr3_aa	cdr3_nt
NA	TRBV24-1	NA	TRBJ2-1	CATSEPGLPGEQFF	TGTGCCACCAGTGAGCCTGGACTACCTGGAGAGCAGTTCTTC
NA	TRBV6-2/TRBV6-3	NA	TRBJ2-3	CASSYSLSDTQYF	TGTGCCAGCAGTTACTCGCTATCAGATACGCAGTATTTT
TRBD2	TRBV27	NA	TRBJ2-7	CASLRASGAGEQYF	TGTGCCAGCCTCCGGGCTAGCGGGGCGGGGGAGCAGTACTTC
NA	TRBV29-1	NA	TRBJ2-2	CSVYGLRTGELFF	TGCAGCGTTTACGGACTCCGCACCGGGGAGCTGTTTTTT
NA	TRBV19	medium-sized	TRBJ2-7	CASSIAAGSPYEQYF	TGTGCCAGTAGTATAGCCGCGGGGTCCCCCTACGAGCAGTACTTC
TRBD1	TRBV30	NA	TRBJ1-3	CAWGRGTAGNTIYF	TGTGCCTGGGGGAGGGGGACAGCTGGAAACACCATATATTTT
TRBD2	TRBV7-2	NA	TRBJ2-7	CASSSMGGIPPYEQYF	TGTGCCAGCAGCTCAATGGGGGGGATTCCTCCCTACGAGCAGTACTTC
TRBD2	TRBV5-5	NA	TRBJ2-7	CASSFSGRLGGEQYF	TGTGCCAGCAGCTTTAGCGGGCGACTTGGGGGCGAGCAGTACTTC
TRBD2	TRBV7-2	NA	TRBJ2-2	CASSLVGLAGSAGELFF	TGTGCCAGCAGCTTAGTTGGACTAGCGGGCAGTGCCGGGGAGCTGTTTTTT
NA	TRBV3-1/TRBV3-2	once	TRBJ2-7	CASSQVSGEQYF	TGTGCCAGCAGCCAAGTTTCAGGGGAGCAGTACTTC
TRBD2	TRBV4-3	few	TRBJ2-7	CASSQEGVAGVNEQYF	TGCGCCAGCAGCCAAGAGGGAGTAGCGGGAGTTAACGAGCAGTACTTC
TRBD2	TRBV7-9	many	TRBJ2-3	CASSPRTSAVSDTQYF	TGTGCCAGCAGCCCCAGGACTAGTGCCGTCTCTGATACGCAGTATTTT
TRBD2	TRBV5-1	NA	TRBJ2-3	CASSLARTSGRSDTQYF	TGCGCCAGCAGCCTGGCGAGGACTAGCGGGAGATCAGATACGCAGTATTTT
NA	TRBV4-3	few	TRBJ1-2	CASSQVGGSGYGYTF	TGCGCCAGCAGCCAAGTTGGGGGCTCTGGCTATGGCTACACCTTC
TRBD1	TRBV30	many	TRBJ2-6	CAFGQGGSGANVLTF	TGTGCTTTCGGACAGGGTGGCTCTGGGGCCAACGTCCTGACTTTC
NA	TRBV19	NA	TRBJ1-4	CASSRGSATNEKLFF	TGTGCCAGTAGCCGGGGGTCTGCAACTAATGAAAAACTGTTTTTT
TRBD1	TRBV9	NA	TRBJ1-1	CASSPRQGDATEAFF	TGTGCCAGCAGCCCTCGACAGGGGGATGCCACTGAAGCTTTCTTT
TRBD2	TRBV5-8	NA	TRBJ2-2	CASSPRVAGGPELWTGELFF	TGTGCCAGCAGCCCCCGGGTAGCGGGAGGGCCTGAGCTGTGGACCGGGGAGCTGTTTTTT
TRBD1	TRBV5-1	NA	TRBJ2-5	CASRTGTQETQYF	TGCGCCAGCAGGACAGGGACGCAAGAGACCCAGTACTTC
NA	TRBV15	NA	TRBJ2-7	CATSSTQGRAEQYF	TGTGCCACCAGCAGTACACAGGGAAGGGCCGAGCAGTACTTC
NA	TRBV27	NA	TRBJ1-5	CASSSLQVGNQPQHF	TGTGCCAGCAGTAGCCTTCAGGTGGGCAATCAGCCCCAGCATTTT
NA	TRBV2	NA	TRBJ2-1	CASSEASFRAASRYNEQFF	TGTGCCAGCAGTGAAGCGTCGTTTAGGGCGGCTAGCCGCTACAATGAGCAGTTCTTC
NA	TRBV29-1	NA	TRBJ2-1	CSVEAGRIVNEQFF	TGCAGCGTTGAAGCAGGGCGTATTGTCAATGAGCAGTTCTTC
NA	TRBV14	once	TRBJ1-2	CASSQEGSVGAHYGYTF	TGTGCCAGCAGCCAAGAGGGATCTGTGGGGGCCCACTATGGCTACACCTTC
NA	TRBV6-5	NA	TRBJ2-1	CASSYSGSSYNEQFF	TGTGCCAGCAGTTATAGCGGTAGCTCCTACAATGAGCAGTTCTTC
NA	TRBV2	NA	TRBJ1-1	CASNARDRNEAFF	TGTGCCAGCAATGCTCGCGACAGGAATGAAGCTTTCTTT
NA	TRBV6-5	NA	TRBJ2-6	CASSYMGAYVLTF	TGTGCCAGCAGTTATATGGGGGCTTACGTCCTGACTTTC
NA	TRBV14	once	TRBJ2-7	CASSYGGLGGWEYF	TGTGCCAGCAGCTACGGCGGTTTGGGGGGATGGGAGTACTTC
TRBD2	TRBV9	NA	TRBJ2-3	CASSATHSGTSTDTQYF	TGTGCCAGCAGTGCCACCCATAGCGGGACAAGCACAGATACGCAGTATTTT
NA	TRBV29-1	NA	TRBJ2-1	CSVETSYRRNNEQFF	TGCAGCGTTGAAACATCCTATCGGAGAAACAATGAGCAGTTCTTC
TRBD1	TRBV4-3	once	TRBJ1-5	CASSPDPQGDQPQHF	TGCGCCAGCAGCCCGGATCCCCAGGGGGATCAGCCCCAGCATTTT